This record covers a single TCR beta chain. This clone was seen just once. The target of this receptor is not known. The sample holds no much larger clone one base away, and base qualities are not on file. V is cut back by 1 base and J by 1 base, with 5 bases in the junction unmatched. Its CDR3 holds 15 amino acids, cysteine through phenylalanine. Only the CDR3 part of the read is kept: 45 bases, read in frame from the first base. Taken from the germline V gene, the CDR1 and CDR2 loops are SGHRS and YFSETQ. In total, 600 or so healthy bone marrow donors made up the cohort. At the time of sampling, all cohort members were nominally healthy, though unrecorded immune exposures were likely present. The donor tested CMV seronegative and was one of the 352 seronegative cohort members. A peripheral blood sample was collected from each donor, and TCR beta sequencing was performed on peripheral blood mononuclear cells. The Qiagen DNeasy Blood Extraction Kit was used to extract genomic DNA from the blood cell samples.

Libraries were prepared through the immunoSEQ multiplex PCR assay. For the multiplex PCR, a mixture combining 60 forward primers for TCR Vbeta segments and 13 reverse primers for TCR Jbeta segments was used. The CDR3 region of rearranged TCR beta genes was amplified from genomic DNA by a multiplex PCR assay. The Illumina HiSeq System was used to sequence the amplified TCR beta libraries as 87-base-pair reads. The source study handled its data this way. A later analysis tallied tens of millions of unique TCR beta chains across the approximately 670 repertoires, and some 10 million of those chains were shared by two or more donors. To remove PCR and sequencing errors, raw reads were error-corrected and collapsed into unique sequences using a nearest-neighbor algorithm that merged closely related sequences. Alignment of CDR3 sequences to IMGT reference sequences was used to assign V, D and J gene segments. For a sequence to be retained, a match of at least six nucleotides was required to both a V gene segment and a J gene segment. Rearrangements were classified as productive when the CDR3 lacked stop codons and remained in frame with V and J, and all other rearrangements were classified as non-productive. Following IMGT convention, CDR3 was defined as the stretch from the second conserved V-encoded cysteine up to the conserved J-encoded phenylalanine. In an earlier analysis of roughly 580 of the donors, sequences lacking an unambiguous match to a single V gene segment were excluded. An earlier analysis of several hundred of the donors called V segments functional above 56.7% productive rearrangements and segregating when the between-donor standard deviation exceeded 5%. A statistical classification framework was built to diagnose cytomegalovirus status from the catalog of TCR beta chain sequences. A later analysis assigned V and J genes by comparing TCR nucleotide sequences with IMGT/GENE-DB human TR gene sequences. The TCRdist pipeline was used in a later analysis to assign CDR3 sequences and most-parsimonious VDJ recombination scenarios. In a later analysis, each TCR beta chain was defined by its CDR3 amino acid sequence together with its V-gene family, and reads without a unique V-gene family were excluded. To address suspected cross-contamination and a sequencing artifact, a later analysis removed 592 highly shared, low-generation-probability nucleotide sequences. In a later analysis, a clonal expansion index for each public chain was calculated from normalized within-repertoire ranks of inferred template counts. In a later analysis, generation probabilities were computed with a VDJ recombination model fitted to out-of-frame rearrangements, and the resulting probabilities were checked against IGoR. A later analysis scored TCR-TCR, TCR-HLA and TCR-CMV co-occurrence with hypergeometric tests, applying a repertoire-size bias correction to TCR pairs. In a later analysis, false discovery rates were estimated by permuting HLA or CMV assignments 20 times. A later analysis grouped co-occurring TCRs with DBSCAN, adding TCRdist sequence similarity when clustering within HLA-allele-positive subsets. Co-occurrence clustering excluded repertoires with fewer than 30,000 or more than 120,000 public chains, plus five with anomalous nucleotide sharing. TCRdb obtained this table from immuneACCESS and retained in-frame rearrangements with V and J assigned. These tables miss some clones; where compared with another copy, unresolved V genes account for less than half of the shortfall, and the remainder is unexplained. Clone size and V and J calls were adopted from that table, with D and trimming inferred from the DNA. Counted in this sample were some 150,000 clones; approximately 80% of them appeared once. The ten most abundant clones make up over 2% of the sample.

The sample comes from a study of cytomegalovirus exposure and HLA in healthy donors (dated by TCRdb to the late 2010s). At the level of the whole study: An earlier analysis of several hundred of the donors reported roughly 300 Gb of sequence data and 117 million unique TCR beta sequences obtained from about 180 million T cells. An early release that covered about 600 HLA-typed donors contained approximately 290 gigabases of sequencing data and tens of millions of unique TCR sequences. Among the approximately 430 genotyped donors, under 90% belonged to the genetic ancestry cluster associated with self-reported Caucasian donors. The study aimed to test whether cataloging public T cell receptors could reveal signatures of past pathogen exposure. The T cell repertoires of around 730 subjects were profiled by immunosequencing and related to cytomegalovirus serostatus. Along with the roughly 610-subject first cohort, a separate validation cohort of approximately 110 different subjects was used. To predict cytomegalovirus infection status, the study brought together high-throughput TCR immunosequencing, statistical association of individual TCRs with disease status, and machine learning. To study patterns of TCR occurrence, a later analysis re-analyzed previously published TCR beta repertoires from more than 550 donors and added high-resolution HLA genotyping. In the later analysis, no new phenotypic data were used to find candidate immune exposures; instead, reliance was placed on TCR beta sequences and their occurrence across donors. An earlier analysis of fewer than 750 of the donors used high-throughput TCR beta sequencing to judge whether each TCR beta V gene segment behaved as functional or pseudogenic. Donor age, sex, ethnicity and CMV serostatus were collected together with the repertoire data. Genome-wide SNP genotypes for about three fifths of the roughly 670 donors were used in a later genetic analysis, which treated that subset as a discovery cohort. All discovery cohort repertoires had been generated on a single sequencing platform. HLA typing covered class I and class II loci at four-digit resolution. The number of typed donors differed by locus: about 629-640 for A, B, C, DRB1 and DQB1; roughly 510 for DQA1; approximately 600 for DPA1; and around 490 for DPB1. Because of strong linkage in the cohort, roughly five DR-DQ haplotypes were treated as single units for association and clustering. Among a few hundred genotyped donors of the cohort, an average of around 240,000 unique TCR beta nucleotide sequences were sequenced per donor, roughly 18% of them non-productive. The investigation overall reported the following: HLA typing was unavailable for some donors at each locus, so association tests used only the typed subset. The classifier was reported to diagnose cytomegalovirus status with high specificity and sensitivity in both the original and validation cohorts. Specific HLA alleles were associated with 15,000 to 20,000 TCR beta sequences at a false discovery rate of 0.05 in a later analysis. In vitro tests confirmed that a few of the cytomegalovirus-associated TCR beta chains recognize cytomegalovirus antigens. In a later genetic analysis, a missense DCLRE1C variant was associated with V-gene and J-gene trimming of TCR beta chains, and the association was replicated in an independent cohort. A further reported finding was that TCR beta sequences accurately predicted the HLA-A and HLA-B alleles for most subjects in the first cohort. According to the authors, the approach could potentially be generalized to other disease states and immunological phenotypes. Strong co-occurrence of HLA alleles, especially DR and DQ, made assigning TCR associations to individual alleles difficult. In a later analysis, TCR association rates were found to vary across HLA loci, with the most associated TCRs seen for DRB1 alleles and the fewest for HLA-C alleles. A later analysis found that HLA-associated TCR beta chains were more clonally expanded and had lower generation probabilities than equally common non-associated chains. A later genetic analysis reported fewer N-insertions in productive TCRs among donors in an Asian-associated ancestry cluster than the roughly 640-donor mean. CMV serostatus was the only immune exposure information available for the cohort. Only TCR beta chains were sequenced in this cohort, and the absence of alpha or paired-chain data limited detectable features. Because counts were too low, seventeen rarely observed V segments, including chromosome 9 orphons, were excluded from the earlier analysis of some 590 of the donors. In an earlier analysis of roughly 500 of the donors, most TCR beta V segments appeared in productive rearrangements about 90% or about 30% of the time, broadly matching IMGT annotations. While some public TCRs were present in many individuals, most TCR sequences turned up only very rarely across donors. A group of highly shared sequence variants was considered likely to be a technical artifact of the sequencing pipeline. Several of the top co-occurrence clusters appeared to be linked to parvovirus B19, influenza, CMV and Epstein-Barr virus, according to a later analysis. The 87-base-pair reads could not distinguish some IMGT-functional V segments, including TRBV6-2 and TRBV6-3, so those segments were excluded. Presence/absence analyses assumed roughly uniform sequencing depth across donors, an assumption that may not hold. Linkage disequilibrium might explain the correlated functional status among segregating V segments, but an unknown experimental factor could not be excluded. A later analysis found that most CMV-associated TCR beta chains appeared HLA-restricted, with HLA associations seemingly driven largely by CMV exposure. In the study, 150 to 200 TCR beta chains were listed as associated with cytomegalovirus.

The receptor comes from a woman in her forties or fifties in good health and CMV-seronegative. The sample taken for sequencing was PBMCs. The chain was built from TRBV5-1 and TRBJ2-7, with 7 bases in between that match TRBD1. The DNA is TGCGCCAGCAGCTTGCCTCAGGGGGATTCCTACGAGCAGTACTTC. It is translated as CASSLPQGDSYEQYF.